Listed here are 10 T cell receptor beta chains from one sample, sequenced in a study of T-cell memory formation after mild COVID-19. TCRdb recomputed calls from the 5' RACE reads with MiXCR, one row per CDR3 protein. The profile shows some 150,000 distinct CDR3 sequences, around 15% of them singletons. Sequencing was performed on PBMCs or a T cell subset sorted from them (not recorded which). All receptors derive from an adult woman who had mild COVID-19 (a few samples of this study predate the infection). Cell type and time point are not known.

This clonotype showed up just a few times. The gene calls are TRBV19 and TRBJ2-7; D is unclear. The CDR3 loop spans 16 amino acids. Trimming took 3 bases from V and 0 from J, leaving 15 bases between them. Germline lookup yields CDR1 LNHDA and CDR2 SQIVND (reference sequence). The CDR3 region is CASSIGVGLSSYEQYF. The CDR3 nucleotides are TGTGCCAGTAGTATTGGCGTCGGGCTGAGCTCCTACGAGCAGTACTTC.

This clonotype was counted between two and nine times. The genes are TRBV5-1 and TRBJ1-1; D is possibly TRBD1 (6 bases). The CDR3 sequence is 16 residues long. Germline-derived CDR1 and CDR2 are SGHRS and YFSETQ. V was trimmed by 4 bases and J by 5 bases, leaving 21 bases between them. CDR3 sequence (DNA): TGCGCCAGCAGCCTCACAGGGTTGGGTATGCTGACTGAAGCTTTCTTT. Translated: CASSLTGLGMLTEAFF.

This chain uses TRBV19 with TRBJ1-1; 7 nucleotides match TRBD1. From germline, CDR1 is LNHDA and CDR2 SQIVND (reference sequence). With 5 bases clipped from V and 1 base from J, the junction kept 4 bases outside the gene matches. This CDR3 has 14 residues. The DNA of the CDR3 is TGTGCCAGTAGTCGGGACAGCTGGAACACTGAAGCTTTCTTT. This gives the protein CASSRDSWNTEAFF. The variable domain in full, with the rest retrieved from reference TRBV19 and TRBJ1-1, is DGGITQSPKYLFRKEGQNVTLSCEQNLNHDAMYWYRQDPGQGLRLIYYSQIVNDFQKGDIAEGYSVSREKKESFPLTVTSAQKNPTAFYLCASSRDSWNTEAFFGQGTRLTVV.

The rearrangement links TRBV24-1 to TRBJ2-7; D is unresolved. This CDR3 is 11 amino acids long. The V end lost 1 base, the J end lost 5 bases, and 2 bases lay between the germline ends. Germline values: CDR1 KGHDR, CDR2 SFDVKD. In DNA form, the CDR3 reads TGTGCCACCAGTGATTTTCACGAGCAGTACTTC. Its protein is CATSDFHEQYF.

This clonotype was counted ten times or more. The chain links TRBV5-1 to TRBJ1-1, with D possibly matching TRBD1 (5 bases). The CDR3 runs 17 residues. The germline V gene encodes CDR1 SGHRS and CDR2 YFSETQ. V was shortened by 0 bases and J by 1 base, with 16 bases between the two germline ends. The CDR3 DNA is TGCGCCAGCAGCTTGGCCTTCTCCGGACACCCGAACACTGAAGCTTTCTTT. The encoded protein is CASSLAFSGHPNTEAFF.

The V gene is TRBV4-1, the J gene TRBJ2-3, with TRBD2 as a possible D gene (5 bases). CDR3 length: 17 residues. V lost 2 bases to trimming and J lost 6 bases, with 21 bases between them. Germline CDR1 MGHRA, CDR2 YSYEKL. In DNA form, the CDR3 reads TGCGCCAGCAGCCAAAACCCCGTTCGGGAATACGGGGATACGCAGTATTTT. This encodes CASSQNPVREYGDTQYF.

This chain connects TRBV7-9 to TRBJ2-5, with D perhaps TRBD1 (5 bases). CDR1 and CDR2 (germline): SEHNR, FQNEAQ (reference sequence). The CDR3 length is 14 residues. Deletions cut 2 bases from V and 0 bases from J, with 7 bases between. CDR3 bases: TGTGCCAGCAGCTTACCAGGGAACCAAGAGACCCAGTACTTC. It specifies CASSLPGNQETQYF.

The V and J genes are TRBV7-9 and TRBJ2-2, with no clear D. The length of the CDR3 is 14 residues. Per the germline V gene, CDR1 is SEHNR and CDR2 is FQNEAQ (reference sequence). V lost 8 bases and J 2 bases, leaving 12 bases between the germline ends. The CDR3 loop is CASHLEANTGELFF. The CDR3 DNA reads TGTGCCAGCCACCTCGAGGCCAACACCGGGGAGCTGTTTTTT.

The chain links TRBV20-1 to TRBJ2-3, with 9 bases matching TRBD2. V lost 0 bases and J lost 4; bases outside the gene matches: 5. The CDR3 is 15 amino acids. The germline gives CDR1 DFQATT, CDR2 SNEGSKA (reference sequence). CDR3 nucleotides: TGCAGTGCTAGAGACGCGAGCGGGGGGCCAGATACGCAGTATTTT. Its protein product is CSARDASGGPDTQYF.

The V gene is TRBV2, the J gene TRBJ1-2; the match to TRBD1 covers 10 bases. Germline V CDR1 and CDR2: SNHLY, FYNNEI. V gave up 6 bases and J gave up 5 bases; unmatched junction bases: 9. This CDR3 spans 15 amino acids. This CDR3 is CASRDRGEPLYGYTF. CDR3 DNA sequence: TGTGCCAGCAGGGACAGGGGGGAACCCCTGTATGGCTACACCTTC.